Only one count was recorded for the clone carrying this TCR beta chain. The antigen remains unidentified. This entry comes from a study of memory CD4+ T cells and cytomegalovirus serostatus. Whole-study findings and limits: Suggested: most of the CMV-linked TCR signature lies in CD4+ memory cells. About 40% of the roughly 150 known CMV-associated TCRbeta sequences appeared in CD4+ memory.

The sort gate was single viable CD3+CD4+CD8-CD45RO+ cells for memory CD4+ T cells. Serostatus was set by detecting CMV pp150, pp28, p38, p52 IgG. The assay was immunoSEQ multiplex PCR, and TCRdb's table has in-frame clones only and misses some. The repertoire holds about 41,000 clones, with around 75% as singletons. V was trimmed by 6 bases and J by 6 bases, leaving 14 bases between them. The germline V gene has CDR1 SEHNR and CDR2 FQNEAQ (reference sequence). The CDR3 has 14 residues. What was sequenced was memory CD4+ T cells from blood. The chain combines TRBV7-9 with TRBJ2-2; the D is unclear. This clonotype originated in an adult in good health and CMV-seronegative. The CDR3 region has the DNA TGTGCCAGCAGGATCAGTGGTCTGTCCGGGGAGCTGTTTTTT. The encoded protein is CASRISGLSGELFF.